The 5 T cell receptor beta chains reported below all come from one sample, sequenced in a study of T cell responses to AZD1222 COVID-19 vaccine. Method: immunoSEQ multiplex PCR; TCRdb's copy keeps in-frame clones and lacks some. The sample has 100,000 or so clones; 75% to 90% are singletons. The source was peripheral blood, collected 28 days after the second AZD1222 dose. These receptors were obtained from an adult who received the AZD1222 COVID-19 vaccine.

V gene TRBV20-1 combines with J gene TRBJ2-7; weak D call: TRBD1 (6 bases). Germline V gives CDR1 DFQATT, CDR2 SNEGSKA (reference sequence). Trimming stripped 3 bases from V and 2 bases from J, with 11 bases between. The CDR3 runs to 13 residues. The CDR3 DNA reads TGCAGTGCTAGTGGGACACGGGCCTACGAGCAGTACTTC. Its protein is CSASGTRAYEQYF.

The chain is built from TRBV7-2 and TRBJ1-2; unclear D gene. The CDR3 length is 15 residues. V was trimmed by 4 bases and J by 4 bases, leaving 16 bases between them. Germline assignment: CDR1 SGHTA and CDR2 FQGNSA. The CDR3 region has the DNA TGTGCCAGCAGCTCCCGGACGGGCCGATCCTATGGCTACACCTTC. Amino acids: CASSSRTGRSYGYTF.

This clone has only one observation. The rearrangement uses TRBV5-4 and TRBJ1-1; the D is unclear. This CDR3 is built from 15 residues. Trimming took off 1 base at V and 0 bases at J, with 10 bases between the two ends. CDR1 is SGHNT, CDR2 YYREEE, per germline (reference sequence). The CDR3 loop reads CASSLYSAMNTEAFF. The DNA for the CDR3 is TGTGCCAGCAGCTTGTACTCGGCCATGAACACTGAAGCTTTCTTT.

The gene calls are TRBV7-2 and TRBJ2-3; D is perhaps TRBD1 or TRBD2 (5 bases each). The CDR3 loop spans 15 amino acids. CDR1 and CDR2 from the germline V gene are SGHTA and FQGNSA. V was shortened by 5 bases and J by 0 bases, with 12 bases between the two germline ends. CDR3 loop: CASSIPGPSTDTQYF. The DNA for the CDR3 is TGTGCCAGCAGCATACCGGGACCCAGCACAGATACGCAGTATTTT.

This clone occurred once. This rearrangement joins TRBV12-3 or TRBV12-4 to TRBJ1-1; D is possibly TRBD1 (5 bases). The CDR3 runs to 13 residues. Trimming stripped 3 bases from V and 4 bases from J, with 9 bases between. The CDR3 spells CASSLGPGTEAFF. Written as DNA, the CDR3 is TGTGCCAGCAGTTTGGGGCCGGGCACTGAAGCTTTCTTT.